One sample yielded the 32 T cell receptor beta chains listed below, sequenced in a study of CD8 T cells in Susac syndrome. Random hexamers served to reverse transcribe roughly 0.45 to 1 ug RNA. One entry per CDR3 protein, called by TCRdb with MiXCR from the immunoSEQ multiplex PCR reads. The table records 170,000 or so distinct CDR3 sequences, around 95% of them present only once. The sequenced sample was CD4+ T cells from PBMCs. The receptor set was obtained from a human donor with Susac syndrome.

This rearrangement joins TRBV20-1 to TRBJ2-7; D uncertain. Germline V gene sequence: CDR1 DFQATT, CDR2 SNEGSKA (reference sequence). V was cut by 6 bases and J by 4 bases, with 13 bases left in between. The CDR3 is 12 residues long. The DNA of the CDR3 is TGCAGTGCCCCGGACGAGCCATACGAGCAGTACTTC. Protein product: CSAPDEPYEQYF.

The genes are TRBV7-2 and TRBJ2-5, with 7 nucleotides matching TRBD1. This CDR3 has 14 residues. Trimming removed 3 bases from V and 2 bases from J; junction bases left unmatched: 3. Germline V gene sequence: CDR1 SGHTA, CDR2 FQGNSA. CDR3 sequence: CASSFQTGQETQYF. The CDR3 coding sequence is TGTGCCAGCAGCTTTCAGACAGGGCAAGAGACCCAGTACTTC.

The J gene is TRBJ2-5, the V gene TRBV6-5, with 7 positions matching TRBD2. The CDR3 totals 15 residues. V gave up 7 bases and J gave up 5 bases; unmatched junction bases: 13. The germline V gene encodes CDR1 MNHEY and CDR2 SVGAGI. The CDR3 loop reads CASTMVWAGVETQYF. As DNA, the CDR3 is TGTGCCAGCACCATGGTCTGGGCGGGAGTGGAGACCCAGTACTTC.

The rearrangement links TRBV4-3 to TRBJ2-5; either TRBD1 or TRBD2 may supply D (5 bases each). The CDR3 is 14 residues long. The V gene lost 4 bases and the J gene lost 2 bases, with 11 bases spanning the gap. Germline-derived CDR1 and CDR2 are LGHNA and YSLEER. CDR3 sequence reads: CASSPGTQQETQYF. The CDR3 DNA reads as TGCGCCAGCAGCCCAGGGACGCAGCAAGAGACCCAGTACTTC.

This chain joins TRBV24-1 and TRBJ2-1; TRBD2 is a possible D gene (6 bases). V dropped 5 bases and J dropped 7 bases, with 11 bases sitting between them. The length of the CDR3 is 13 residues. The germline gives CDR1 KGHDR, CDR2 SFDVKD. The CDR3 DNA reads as TGTGCCACCAGTGCGGCAGGGAGGAATGAGCAGTTCTTC. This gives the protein CATSAAGRNEQFF.

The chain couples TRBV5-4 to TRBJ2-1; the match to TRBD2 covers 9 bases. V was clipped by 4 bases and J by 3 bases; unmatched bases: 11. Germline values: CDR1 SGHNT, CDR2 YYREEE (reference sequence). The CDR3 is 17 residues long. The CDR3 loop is CASSRLRTSVDYNEQFF. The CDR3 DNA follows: TGTGCCAGCAGCCGATTAAGGACTAGCGTGGACTACAATGAGCAGTTCTTC. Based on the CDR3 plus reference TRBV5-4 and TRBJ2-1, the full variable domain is ETGVTQSPTHLIKTRGQQVTLRCSSQSGHNTVSWYQQALGQGPQFIFQYYREEENGRGNFPPRFSGLQFPNYSSELNVNALELDDSALYLCASSRLRTSVDYNEQFFGPGTRLTVL.

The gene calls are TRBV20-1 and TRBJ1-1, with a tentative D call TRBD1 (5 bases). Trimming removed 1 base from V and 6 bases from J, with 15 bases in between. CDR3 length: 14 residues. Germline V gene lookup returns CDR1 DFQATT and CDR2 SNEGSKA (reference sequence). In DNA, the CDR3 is TGCAGTGCTAGAGTCCCCAGGGCTCAGCCTGAAGCTTTCTTT. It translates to CSARVPRAQPEAFF.

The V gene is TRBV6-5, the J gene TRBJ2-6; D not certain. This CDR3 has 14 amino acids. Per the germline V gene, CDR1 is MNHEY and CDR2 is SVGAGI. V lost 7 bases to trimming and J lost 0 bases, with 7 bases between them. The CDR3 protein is CASKASSGANVLTF. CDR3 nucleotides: TGTGCCAGCAAAGCTAGCTCTGGGGCCAACGTCCTGACTTTC.

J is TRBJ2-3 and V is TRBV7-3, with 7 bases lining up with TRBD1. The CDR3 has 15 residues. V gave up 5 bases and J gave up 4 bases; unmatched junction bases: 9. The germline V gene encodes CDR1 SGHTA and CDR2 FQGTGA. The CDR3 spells CASSPFKGGSDTQYF. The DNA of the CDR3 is TGTGCCAGCAGCCCCTTCAAAGGGGGCTCAGATACGCAGTATTTT. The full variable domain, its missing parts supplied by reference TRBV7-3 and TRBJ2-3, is GAGVSQTPSNKVTEKGKYVELRCDPISGHTALYWYRQSLGQGPEFLIYFQGTGAADDSGLPNDRFFAVRPEGSVSTLKIQRTERGDSAVYLCASSPFKGGSDTQYFGPGTRLTVL.

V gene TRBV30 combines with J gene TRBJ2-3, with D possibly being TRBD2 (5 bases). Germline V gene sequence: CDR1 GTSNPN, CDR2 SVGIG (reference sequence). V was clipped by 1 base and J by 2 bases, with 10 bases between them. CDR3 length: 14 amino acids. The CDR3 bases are TGTGCCTGGAGTGGTGGACTTAACACAGATACGCAGTATTTT. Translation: CAWSGGLNTDTQYF.

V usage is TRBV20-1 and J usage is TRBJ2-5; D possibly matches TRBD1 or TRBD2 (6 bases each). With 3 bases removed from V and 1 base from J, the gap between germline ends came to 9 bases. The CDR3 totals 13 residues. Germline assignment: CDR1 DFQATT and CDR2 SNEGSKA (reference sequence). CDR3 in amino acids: CSARRDTQETQYF. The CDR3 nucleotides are TGCAGTGCTAGGCGGGACACCCAAGAGACCCAGTACTTC.

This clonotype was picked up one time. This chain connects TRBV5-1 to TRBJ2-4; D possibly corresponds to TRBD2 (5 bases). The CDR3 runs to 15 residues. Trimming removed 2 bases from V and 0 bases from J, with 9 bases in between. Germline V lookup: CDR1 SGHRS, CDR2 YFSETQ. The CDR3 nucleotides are TGCGCCAGCAGCTTACTAGTCGGAGCCAAAAACATTCAGTACTTC. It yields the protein CASSLLVGAKNIQYF.

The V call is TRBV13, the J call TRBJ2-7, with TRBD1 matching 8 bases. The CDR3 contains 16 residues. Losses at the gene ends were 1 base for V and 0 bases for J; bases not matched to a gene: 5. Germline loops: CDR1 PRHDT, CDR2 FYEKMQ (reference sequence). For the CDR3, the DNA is TGTGCCAGCAGCTTAGCCGGGACAGGCTACTCCTACGAGCAGTACTTC. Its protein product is CASSLAGTGYSYEQYF.

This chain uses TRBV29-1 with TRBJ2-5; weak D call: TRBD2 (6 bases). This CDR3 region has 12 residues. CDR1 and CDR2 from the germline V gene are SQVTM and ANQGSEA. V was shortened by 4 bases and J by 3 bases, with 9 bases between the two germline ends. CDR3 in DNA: TGCAGCGTTGCCTGGGGGGAAGAGACCCAGTACTTC. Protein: CSVAWGEETQYF.

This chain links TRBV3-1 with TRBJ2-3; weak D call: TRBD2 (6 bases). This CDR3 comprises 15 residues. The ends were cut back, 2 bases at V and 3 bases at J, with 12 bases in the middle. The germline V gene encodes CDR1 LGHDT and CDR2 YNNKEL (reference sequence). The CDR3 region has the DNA TGTGCCAGCAGCCAACAGCGTGGGAGGACAGATACGCAGTATTTT. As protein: CASSQQRGRTDTQYF.

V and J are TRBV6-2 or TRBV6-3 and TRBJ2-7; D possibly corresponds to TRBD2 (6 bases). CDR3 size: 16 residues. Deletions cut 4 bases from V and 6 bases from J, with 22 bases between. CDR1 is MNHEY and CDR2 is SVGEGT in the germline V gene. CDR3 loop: CASSLGSGLPFGEQYF. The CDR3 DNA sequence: TGTGCCAGCAGTTTAGGATCGGGACTCCCCTTCGGCGAGCAGTACTTC.

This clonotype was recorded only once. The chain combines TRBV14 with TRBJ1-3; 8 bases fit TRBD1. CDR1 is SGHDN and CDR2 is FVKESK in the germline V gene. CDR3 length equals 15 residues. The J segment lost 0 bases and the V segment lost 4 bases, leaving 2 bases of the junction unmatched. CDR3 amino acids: CASSPGQASGNTIYF. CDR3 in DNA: TGTGCCAGCAGCCCGGGACAGGCCTCTGGAAACACCATATATTTT.

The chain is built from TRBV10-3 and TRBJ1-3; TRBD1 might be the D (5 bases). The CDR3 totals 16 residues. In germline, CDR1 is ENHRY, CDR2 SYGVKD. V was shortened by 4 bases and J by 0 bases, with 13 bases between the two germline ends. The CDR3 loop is CAISAAGYPSGNTIYF. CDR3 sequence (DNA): TGTGCCATCAGTGCCGCAGGGTACCCCTCTGGAAACACCATATATTTT.

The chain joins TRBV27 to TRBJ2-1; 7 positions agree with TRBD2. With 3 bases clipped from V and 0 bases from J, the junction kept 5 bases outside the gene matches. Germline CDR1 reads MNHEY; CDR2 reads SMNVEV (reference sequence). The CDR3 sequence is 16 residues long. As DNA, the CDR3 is TGTGCCAGCAGTTTCTGGGGCGGGAGCTCCTACAATGAGCAGTTCTTC. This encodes CASSFWGGSSYNEQFF.

The CDR3 loop reads CASSMSGRHIEQFF. CDR3 nucleotides: TGTGCCAGTAGTATGTCAGGGCGGCATATTGAGCAGTTCTTC. The chain has TRBV19 and TRBJ2-1; D is possibly TRBD1 (5 bases). Germline lookup yields CDR1 LNHDA and CDR2 SQIVND (reference sequence). CDR3 length: 14 residues. Trimming removed 3 bases from V and 9 bases from J, with 15 bases in between.

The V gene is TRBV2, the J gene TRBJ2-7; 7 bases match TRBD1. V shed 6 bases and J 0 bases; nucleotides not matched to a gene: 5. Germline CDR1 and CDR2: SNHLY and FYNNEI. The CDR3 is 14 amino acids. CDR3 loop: CASSGTAPSYEQYV. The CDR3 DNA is TGTGCCAGCAGCGGGACAGCCCCCTCCTACGAGCAGTACGTC.

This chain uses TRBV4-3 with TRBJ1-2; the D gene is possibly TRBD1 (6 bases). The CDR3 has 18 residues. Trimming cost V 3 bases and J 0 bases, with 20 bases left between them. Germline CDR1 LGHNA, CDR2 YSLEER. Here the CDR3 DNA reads TGCGCCAGCAGCCATGGGCACTATACAGGGCAAGCTAACTATGGCTACACCTTC. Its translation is CASSHGHYTGQANYGYTF.

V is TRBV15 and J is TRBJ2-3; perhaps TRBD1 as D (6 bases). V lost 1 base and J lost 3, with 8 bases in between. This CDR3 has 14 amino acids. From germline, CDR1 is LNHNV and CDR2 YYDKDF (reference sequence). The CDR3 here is CATSRVTGTDTQYF. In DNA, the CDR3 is TGTGCCACCAGCAGAGTTACAGGGACAGATACGCAGTATTTT.

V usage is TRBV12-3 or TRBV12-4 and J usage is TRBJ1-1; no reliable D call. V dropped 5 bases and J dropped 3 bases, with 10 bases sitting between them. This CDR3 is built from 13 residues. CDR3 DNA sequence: TGTGCCAGCAGTCCCCGACAATACACTGAAGCTTTCTTT. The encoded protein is CASSPRQYTEAFF.

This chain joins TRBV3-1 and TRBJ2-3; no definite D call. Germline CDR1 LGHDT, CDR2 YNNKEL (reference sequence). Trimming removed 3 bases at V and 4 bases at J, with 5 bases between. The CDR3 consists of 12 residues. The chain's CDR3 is CASSHTADTQYF. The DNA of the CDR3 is TGTGCCAGCAGCCATACGGCAGATACGCAGTATTTT.

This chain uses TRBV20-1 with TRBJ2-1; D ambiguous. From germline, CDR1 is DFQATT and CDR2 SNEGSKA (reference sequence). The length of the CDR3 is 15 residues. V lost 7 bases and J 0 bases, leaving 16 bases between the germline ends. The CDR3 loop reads CSVSGATSSYNEQFF. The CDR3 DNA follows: TGCAGTGTTTCCGGTGCGACCAGCTCCTACAATGAGCAGTTCTTC.

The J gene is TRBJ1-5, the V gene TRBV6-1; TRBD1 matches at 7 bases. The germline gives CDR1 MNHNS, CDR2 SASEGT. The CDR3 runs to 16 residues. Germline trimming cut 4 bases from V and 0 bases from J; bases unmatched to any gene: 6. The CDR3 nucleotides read TGTGCCAGCAGTGCGACAGGGTCCCATAGCAATCAGCCCCAGCATTTT. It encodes CASSATGSHSNQPQHF.

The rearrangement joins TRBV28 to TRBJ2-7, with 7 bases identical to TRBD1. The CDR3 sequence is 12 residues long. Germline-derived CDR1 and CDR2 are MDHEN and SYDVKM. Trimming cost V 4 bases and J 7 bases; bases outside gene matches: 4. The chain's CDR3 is CASSSGGQEQYV. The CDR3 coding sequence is TGTGCCAGCAGTTCAGGGGGACAGGAGCAGTACGTC.

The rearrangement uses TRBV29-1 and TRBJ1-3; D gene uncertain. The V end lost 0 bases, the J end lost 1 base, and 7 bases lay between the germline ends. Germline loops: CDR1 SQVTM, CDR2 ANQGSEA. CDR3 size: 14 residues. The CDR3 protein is CSVEDAISGNTIYF. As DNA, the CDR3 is TGCAGCGTTGAAGACGCTATATCTGGAAACACCATATATTTT.

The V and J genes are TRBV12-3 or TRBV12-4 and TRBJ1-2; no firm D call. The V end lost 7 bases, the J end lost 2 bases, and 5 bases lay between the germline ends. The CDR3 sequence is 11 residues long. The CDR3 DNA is TGTGCCAGCATGCTAAACTATGGCTACACCTTC. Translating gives CASMLNYGYTF.

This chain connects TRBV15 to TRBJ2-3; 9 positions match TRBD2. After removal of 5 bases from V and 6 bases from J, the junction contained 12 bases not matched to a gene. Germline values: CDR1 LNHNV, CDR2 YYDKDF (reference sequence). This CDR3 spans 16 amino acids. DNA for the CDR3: TGTGCCACCAGCTACCGACTAGCGGTAACCCCCGATACGCAGTATTTT. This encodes CATSYRLAVTPDTQYF.

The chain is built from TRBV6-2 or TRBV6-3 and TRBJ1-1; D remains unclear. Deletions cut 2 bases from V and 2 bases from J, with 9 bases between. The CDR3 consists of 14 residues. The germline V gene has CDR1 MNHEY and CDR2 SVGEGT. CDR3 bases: TGTGCCAGCAGTTACCTTGCGGGCAACACTGAAGCTTTCTTT. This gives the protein CASSYLAGNTEAFF.